This TCR beta chain derives from a study of cytomegalovirus exposure and HLA in healthy donors. The PCR used 60 Vbeta and 13 Jbeta primers. Repertoires were generated with immunoSEQ multiplex PCR, while TCRdb's copy carries only in-frame clones and drops some. The table has some 140,000 clones, 80% seen once. This clone was recorded a few times. Antigen specificity is unknown. Findings and limits, study-wide: Associated with HLA alleles at 0.05 false discovery rate in a later analysis were some 16,000 TCR beta sequences. A later analysis by the authors found several of the most significant clusters apparently linked to common viral pathogens. Being productive about 90% or about 30% of the time was typical of most TCR beta V segments in an earlier analysis. 164 TCR beta chains were listed as cytomegalovirus-associated.

Sequences were obtained from PBMCs. The sequence derives from a man in his thirties or forties in good health.

The CDR3 loop is CASSFYGGTEAFF. CDR3 bases: TGTGCCAGCAGCTTTTACGGCGGCACTGAAGCTTTCTTT. This chain links TRBV5-4 with TRBJ1-1; D remains unclear. In germline, CDR1 is SGHNT, CDR2 YYREEE (reference sequence). V shed 2 bases and J shed 4 bases, with 9 bases lying between them. This CDR3 has 13 amino acids.